Shown below are 21 T cell receptor beta chains from a single sample sequenced in a study of blood T cell repertoires in COVID-19. Produced via immunoSEQ multiplex PCR; TCRdb's table is partial and in-frame only. The table has around 500,000 clones, around nine tenths seen once; the top ten hold 8% to 9.5%. Sequencing was carried out using PBMCs or T cells enriched from blood (not recorded which). The receptor source for this set is a woman aged 55-70 years who had recovered from COVID-19.

The gene calls are TRBV11-2 and TRBJ2-7, with 7 bases fitting TRBD2. The CDR3 runs 16 residues. Per the germline V gene, CDR1 is SGHAT and CDR2 is FQNNGV. V trimming: 2 bases; J trimming: 0 bases; junction bases outside the gene matches: 7. This CDR3 reads CASSLRLAASSYEQYV. CDR3 DNA sequence: TGTGCCAGCAGCTTACGCCTAGCGGCCAGCTCCTACGAGCAGTACGTC.

The chain has TRBV6-1 and TRBJ1-5, with a tentative D call TRBD1 (5 bases). V dropped 2 bases and J dropped 7 bases, with 15 bases sitting between them. The CDR3 sequence is 15 residues long. The germline V gene encodes CDR1 MNHNS and CDR2 SASEGT. CDR3 nucleotides: TGTGCCAGCAGTGAACGGGGGGTGGGGGGACAGCCCCAGCATTTT. This gives the protein CASSERGVGGQPQHF.

The chain employs TRBV7-9 and TRBJ1-6, with a tentative D call TRBD1 (6 bases). The CDR3 is 13 amino acids. CDR1 and CDR2 from the germline V gene are SEHNR and FQNEAQ (reference sequence). The V gene lost 5 bases and the J gene lost 6 bases, with 8 bases spanning the gap. The DNA of the CDR3 is TGTGCCAGCAGCCAGGGGAGTAATTCACCCCTCCACTTT. It is translated as CASSQGSNSPLHF. The full variable domain, rest sourced from reference TRBV7-9 and TRBJ1-6, is DTGVSQNPRHKITKRGQNVTFRCDPISEHNRLYWYRQTLGQGPEFLTYFQNEAQLEKSRLLSDRFSAERPKGSFSTLEIQRTEQGDSAMYLCASSQGSNSPLHFGNGTRLTVT.

This chain links TRBV11-2 with TRBJ2-7, with 10 bases matching TRBD1. Per germline, CDR1 SGHAT and CDR2 FQNNGV. The length of the CDR3 is 16 residues. The V segment lost 5 bases and the J segment 4 bases; nucleotides outside the gene matches: 11. CDR3 sequence (DNA): TGTGCCAGCAGCCGGAATCAACCGGGACAGGGGTACGAGCAGTACTTC. Amino acid sequence: CASSRNQPGQGYEQYF.

The chain employs TRBV24-1 and TRBJ2-3, with D perhaps TRBD2 (5 bases). Germline V gene data show CDR1 as KGHDR and CDR2 as SFDVKD. This CDR3 comprises 15 residues. V gave up 5 bases and J gave up 3 bases, with 14 bases separating them. The CDR3 DNA sequence: TGTGCCACCAGTGTTCCCGGGGAGACAACAGATACGCAGTATTTT. Translated: CATSVPGETTDTQYF.

The V and J genes are TRBV5-6 and TRBJ1-4; D perhaps matches TRBD1 (5 bases). This CDR3 is 14 amino acids long. Germline V gene sequence: CDR1 SGHDT, CDR2 YYEEEE. V shed 0 bases and J shed 8 bases, with 11 bases lying between them. Here the CDR3 DNA reads TGTGCCAGCAGCTTGGAGGGGCTGGGGGAAAAACTGTTTTTT. This codes for CASSLEGLGEKLFF.

The rearrangement links TRBV5-4 to TRBJ2-7, with 10 positions matching TRBD1. Germline V gene sequence: CDR1 SGHNT, CDR2 YYREEE (reference sequence). This CDR3 has 18 residues. Trimming at V came to 4 bases and at J to 3 bases, leaving 16 bases not matched to a gene. Here the CDR3 DNA reads TGTGCCAGCAGCAACATGGGACAGGGGTGGAGTTCTTACTACGAGCAGTACGTC. Residues: CASSNMGQGWSSYYEQYV.

This chain joins TRBV6-5 and TRBJ2-3; weak D call: TRBD2 (6 bases). With 2 bases removed from V and 4 bases from J, the gap between germline ends came to 10 bases. Germline V gene lookup returns CDR1 MNHEY and CDR2 SVGAGI. The CDR3 spans 14 residues. CDR3 loop: CASSYVGGADTQYF. The CDR3 DNA sequence: TGTGCCAGCAGTTACGTCGGGGGTGCAGATACGCAGTATTTT.

The chain carries TRBV6-4 and TRBJ2-3; maybe TRBD2 (6 bases). Germline lookup yields CDR1 MRHNA and CDR2 SNTAGT. V dropped 5 bases and J dropped 0 bases, with 12 bases sitting between them. This CDR3 region has 15 residues. The chain's CDR3 is CASSLDGTSTDTQYF. The DNA for the CDR3 is TGTGCCAGCAGTCTTGATGGGACTAGCACAGATACGCAGTATTTT.

This rearrangement joins TRBV27 to TRBJ1-5; D not resolved. Deletions cut 5 bases from V and 0 bases from J, with 11 bases between. The germline V gene encodes CDR1 MNHEY and CDR2 SMNVEV (reference sequence). CDR3 length: 15 amino acids. In DNA, the CDR3 is TGTGCCAGCAGTGTATTCCAGGATAGCAATCAGCCCCAGCATTTT. This sequence encodes CASSVFQDSNQPQHF.

The chain couples TRBV9 to TRBJ2-2; D gene unclear. The V gene's germline CDR1 is SGDLS and CDR2 YYNGEE. The CDR3 is 15 amino acids. The ends were cut back, 0 bases at V and 5 bases at J, with 11 bases in the middle. The CDR3 bases are TGTGCCAGCAGCGTAGGGAGCCCCGGGACCGGGGAGCTGTTTTTT. Translating gives CASSVGSPGTGELFF.

This chain links TRBV5-1 with TRBJ2-1, with 8 bases matching TRBD2. This CDR3 spans 16 amino acids. Germline V CDR1 and CDR2: SGHRS, YFSETQ. The V gene end was trimmed by 4 bases and the J gene end by 7 bases; junction bases not matched to a gene: 13. DNA of the CDR3: TGCGCCAGCAGCCCTGAAGCGGGGGCCTCTCTTAATGAGCAGTTCTTC. This translates into CASSPEAGASLNEQFF.

The CDR3 is CAWSPRGNKQPQHF. The CDR3 bases are TGTGCCTGGAGTCCTAGGGGGAATAAGCAGCCCCAGCATTTT. The rearrangement links TRBV30 to TRBJ1-5, with D maybe TRBD1 (6 bases). Germline V lookup: CDR1 GTSNPN, CDR2 SVGIG (reference sequence). Trimming left V 2 bases short and J 7 bases short, with 15 bases between. This CDR3 is built from 14 residues.

The V and J genes are TRBV5-8 and TRBJ1-4, with 10 bases aligning to TRBD1. The CDR3 length is 16 residues. Germline V gene lookup returns CDR1 SGHTS and CDR2 YDEGEE. The junction had 7 bases not matched to a gene; V was cut back by 4 bases and J by 4 bases. The CDR3 sequence: CASSPGQGIYNEKLFF. In DNA, the CDR3 is TGTGCCAGCAGCCCGGGACAGGGGATCTATAATGAAAAACTGTTTTTT.

The CDR3 region has the DNA TGCGCCAGCAGCCCGGGAGAGTTAGGAAACACCATATATTTT. Translation gives CASSPGELGNTIYF. The genes are TRBV5-1 and TRBJ1-3; D call uncertain. CDR1 SGHRS and CDR2 YFSETQ come from the germline V gene. The CDR3 totals 14 residues. Trimming left V 4 bases short and J 4 bases short, with 12 bases between.

This chain links TRBV10-3 with TRBJ2-2; 9 nucleotides agree with TRBD1. This CDR3 has 15 residues. With V trimmed by 6 bases and J by 4 bases, 6 bases remained unmatched. Germline V CDR1 and CDR2: ENHRY, SYGVKD. The CDR3: CAISVDRGSTGELFF. The CDR3 coding sequence is TGTGCCATCAGCGTGGACAGGGGTAGCACCGGGGAGCTGTTTTTT.

J is TRBJ1-1 and V is TRBV6-5; no firm D call. V was trimmed by 5 bases and J by 2 bases, leaving 12 bases between them. CDR1 MNHEY and CDR2 SVGAGI come from the germline V gene. CDR3 length: 14 residues. CDR3 region: CASSLVSGNTEAFF. The CDR3 region has the DNA TGTGCCAGCAGTCTCGTGTCAGGAAACACTGAAGCTTTCTTT.

V is TRBV5-1 and J is TRBJ2-2, with 11 bases identical to TRBD1. CDR3 length equals 15 residues. Trimming cost V 7 bases and J 0 bases; bases outside gene matches: 2. CDR1 is SGHRS, CDR2 YFSETQ, per germline. The CDR3 sequence is CASWTGGPNTGELFF. The CDR3 DNA sequence: TGCGCCAGCTGGACAGGGGGCCCGAACACCGGGGAGCTGTTTTTT.

The V gene is TRBV15, the J gene TRBJ1-3, with D hard to call. Looked up from germline, CDR1 is LNHNV and CDR2 is YYDKDF (reference sequence). V was shortened by 0 bases and J by 2 bases, with 11 bases between the two germline ends. The CDR3 has 16 amino acids. CDR3 in amino acids: CATSREGRVAGNTIYF. As DNA, the CDR3 is TGTGCCACCAGCAGAGAGGGTCGGGTAGCTGGAAACACCATATATTTT.

The sample holds one count of this clone. This chain connects TRBV4-1 to TRBJ2-1; possibly TRBD1 for D (5 bases). Deletions cut 1 base from V and 4 bases from J, with 11 bases between. The length of the CDR3 is 15 residues. The V gene's germline CDR1 is MGHRA and CDR2 YSYEKL. The CDR3 sequence is CASSQVKTVYNEQFF. CDR3 DNA: TGCGCCAGCAGCCAAGTTAAGACAGTTTACAATGAGCAGTTCTTC.

The chain uses TRBV6-5 and TRBJ1-2; tentative D call: TRBD1 (5 bases). CDR1 MNHEY and CDR2 SVGAGI come from the germline V gene. V was cut by 7 bases and J by 8 bases, with 17 bases left in between. CDR3 length: 13 residues. CDR3 DNA: TGTGCCAGCACTCAAGGGGCGGCGAGGGGCTACACCTTC. This gives the protein CASTQGAARGYTF.